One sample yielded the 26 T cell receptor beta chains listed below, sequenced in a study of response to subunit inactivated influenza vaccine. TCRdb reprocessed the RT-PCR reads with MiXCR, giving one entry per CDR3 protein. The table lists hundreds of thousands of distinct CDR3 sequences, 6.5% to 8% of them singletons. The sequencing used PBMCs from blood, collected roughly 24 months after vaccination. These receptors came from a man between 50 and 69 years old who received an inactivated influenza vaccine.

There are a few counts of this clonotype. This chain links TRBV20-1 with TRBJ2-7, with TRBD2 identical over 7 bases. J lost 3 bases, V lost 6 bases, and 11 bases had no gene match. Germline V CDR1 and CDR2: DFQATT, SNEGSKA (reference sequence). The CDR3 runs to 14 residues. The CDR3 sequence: CSANRDYTHYEQYF. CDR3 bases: TGCAGTGCGAACCGGGACTATACACACTACGAGCAGTACTTC.

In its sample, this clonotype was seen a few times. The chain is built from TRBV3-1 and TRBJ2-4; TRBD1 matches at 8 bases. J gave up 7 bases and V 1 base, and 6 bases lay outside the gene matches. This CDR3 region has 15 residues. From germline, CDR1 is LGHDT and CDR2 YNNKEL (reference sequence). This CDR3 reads CASSQGPGGSNIQYF. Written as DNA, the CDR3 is TGTGCCAGCAGCCAAGGGCCAGGGGGCTCGAACATTCAGTACTTC.

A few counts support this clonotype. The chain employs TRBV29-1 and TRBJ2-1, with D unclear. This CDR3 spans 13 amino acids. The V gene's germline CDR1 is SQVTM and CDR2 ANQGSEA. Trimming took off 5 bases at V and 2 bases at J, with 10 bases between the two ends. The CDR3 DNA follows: TGCAGCGTTTTCGGTGGAACCTACAATGAGCAGTTCTTC. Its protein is CSVFGGTYNEQFF.

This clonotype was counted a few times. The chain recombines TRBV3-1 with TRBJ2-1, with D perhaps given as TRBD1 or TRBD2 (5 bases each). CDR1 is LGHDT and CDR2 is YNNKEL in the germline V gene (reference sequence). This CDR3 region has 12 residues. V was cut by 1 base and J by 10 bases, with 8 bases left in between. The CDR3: CASSQVRGEQFF. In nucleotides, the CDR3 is TGTGCCAGCAGCCAAGTGAGGGGAGAGCAGTTCTTC.

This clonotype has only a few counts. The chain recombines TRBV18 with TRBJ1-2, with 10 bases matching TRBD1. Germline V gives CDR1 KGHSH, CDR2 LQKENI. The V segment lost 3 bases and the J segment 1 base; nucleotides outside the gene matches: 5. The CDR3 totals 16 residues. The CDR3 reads CASSPLGQGGNYGYTF. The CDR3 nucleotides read TGTGCCAGCTCACCTCTAGGACAGGGGGGTAACTATGGCTACACCTTC. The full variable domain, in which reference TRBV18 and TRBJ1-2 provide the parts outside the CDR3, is NAGVMQNPRHLVRRRGQEARLRCSPMKGHSHVYWYRQLPEEGLKFMVYLQKENIIDESGMPKERFSAEFPKEGPSILRIQQVVRGDSAAYFCASSPLGQGGNYGYTFGSGTRLTVV.

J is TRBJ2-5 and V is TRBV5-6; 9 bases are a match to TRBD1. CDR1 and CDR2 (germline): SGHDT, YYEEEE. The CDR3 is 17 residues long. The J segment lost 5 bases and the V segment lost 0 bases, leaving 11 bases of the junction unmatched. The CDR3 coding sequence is TGTGCCAGCAGCTTGGGAGTAGGACAGGGGTTTTTTGAGACCCAGTACTTC. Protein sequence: CASSLGVGQGFFETQYF.

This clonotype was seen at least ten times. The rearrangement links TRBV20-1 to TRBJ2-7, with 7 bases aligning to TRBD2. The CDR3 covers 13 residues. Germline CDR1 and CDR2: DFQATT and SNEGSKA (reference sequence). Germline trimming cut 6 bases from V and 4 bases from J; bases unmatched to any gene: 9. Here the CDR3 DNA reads TGCAGTGCCAGAACGGGACTAAGATACGAGCAGTACTTC. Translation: CSARTGLRYEQYF.

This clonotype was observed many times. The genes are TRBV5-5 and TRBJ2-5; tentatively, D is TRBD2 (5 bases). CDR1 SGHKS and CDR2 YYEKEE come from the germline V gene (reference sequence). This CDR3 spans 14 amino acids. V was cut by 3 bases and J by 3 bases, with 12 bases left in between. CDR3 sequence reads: CASSSTTREETQYF. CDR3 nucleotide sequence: TGTGCCAGCAGCTCGACTACGCGAGAAGAGACCCAGTACTTC.

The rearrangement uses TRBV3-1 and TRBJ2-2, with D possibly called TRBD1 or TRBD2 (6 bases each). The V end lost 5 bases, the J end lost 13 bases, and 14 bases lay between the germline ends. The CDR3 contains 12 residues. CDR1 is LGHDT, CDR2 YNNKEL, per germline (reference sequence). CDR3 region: CASSSGGGTLFF. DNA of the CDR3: TGTGCCAGCAGCTCTGGAGGGGGGACGCTGTTTTTT.

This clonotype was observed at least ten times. The CDR3 sequence: CASSRSDANEQYF. As DNA, the CDR3 is TGTGCCAGCAGCCGGTCGGATGCGAACGAGCAGTACTTC. The chain recombines TRBV5-5 with TRBJ2-7; D unresolved. Germline V gene lookup returns CDR1 SGHKS and CDR2 YYEKEE (reference sequence). The CDR3 runs to 13 residues. Trimming removed 4 bases from V and 5 bases from J, with 13 bases in between.

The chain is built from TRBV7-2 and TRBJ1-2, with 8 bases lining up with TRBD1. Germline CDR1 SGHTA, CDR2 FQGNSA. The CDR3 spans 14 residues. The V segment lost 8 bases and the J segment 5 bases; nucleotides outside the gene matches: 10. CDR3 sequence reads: CASGPGGAKYGYTF. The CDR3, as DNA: TGTGCCAGCGGACCAGGGGGCGCAAAATATGGCTACACCTTC.

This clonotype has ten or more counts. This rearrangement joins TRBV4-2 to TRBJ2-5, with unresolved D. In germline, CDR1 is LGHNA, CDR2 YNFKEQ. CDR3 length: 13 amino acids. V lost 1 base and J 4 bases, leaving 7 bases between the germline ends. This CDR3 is CASSQGHSETQYF. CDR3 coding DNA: TGTGCCAGCAGCCAAGGTCACTCAGAGACCCAGTACTTC.

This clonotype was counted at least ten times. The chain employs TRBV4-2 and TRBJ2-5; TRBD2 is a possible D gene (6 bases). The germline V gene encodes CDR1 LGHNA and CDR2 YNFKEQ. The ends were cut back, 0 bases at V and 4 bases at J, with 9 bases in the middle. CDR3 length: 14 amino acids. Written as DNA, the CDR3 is TGTGCCAGCAGCCAAGAAGGGAGGTCAGAGACCCAGTACTTC. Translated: CASSQEGRSETQYF.

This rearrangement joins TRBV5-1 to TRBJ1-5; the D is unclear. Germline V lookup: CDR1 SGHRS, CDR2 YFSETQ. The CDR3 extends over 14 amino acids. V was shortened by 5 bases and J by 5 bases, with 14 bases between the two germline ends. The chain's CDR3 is CASRSGPSDQPQHF. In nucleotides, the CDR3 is TGCGCCAGCAGATCCGGGCCCTCCGATCAGCCCCAGCATTTT.

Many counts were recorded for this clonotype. The CDR3 region is CATSTGQGSSNTGELFF. The CDR3 region has the DNA TGTGCCACCAGCACAGGACAGGGGTCTAGTAACACCGGGGAGCTGTTTTTT. The V call is TRBV15, the J call TRBJ2-2, with 9 bases lining up with TRBD1. The V segment lost 4 bases and the J segment 2 bases; nucleotides outside the gene matches: 8. The CDR3 has 17 amino acids. Germline lookup yields CDR1 LNHNV and CDR2 YYDKDF (reference sequence).

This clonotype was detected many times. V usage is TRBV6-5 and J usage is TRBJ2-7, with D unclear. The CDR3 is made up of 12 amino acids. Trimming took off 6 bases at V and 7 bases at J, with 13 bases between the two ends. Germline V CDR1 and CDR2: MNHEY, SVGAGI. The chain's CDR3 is CASSRTLGEQYF. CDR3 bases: TGTGCCAGCAGCCGGACCCTGGGGGAGCAGTACTTC.

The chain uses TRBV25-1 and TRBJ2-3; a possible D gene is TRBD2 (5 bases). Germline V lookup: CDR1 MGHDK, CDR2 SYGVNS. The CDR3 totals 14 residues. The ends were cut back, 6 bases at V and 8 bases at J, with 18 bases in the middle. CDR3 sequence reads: CASSEAGGRGTQYF. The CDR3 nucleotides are TGTGCCAGCAGCGAGGCGGGCGGACGGGGTACGCAGTATTTT.

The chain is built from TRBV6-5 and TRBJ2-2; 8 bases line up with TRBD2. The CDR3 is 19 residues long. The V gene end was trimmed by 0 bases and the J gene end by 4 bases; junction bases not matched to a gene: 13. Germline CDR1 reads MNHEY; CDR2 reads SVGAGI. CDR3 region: CASSYSRPLAGSSTGELFF. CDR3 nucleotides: TGTGCCAGCAGTTACTCGAGACCCCTAGCGGGTAGTTCCACCGGGGAGCTGTTTTTT.

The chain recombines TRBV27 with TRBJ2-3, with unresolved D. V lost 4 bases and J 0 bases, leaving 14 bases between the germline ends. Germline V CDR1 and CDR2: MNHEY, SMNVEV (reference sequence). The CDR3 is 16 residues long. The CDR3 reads CASSSRAVSSTDTQYF. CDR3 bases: TGTGCCAGCAGTTCTCGGGCGGTCTCTAGCACAGATACGCAGTATTTT.

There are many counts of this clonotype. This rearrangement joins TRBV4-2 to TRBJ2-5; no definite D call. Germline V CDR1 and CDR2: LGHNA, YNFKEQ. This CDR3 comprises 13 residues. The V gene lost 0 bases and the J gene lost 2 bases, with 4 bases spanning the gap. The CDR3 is CASSQDPQETQYF. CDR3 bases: TGTGCCAGCAGCCAAGATCCGCAAGAGACCCAGTACTTC.

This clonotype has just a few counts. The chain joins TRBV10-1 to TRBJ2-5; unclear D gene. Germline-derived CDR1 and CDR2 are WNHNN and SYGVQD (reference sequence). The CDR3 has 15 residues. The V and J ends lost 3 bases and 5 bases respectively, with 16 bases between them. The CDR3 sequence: CASSDTGGGYETQYF. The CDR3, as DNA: TGCGCCAGCAGTGATACGGGCGGTGGATATGAGACCCAGTACTTC.

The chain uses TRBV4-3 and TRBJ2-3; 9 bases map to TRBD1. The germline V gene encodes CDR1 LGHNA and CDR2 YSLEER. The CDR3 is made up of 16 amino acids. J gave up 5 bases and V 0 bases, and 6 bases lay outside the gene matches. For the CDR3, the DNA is TGCGCCAGCAGCCAAGATTACAGGGGGCGGGGAGATACGCAGTATTTT. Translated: CASSQDYRGRGDTQYF.

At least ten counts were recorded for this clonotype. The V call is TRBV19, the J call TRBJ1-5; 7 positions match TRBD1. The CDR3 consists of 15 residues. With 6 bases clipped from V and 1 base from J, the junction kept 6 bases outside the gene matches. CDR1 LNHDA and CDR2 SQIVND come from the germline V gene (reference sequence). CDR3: CASRSTGQSNQPQHF. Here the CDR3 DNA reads TGTGCCAGTAGATCGACAGGGCAGAGCAATCAGCCCCAGCATTTT.

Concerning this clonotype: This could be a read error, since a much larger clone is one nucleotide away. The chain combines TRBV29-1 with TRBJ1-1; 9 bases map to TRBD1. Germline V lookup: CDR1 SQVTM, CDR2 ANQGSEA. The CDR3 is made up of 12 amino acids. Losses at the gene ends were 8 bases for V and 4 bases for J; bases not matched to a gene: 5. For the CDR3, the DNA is TGCAGCCTCGGGGGACAGGGCACTGAAGCTTTCTTT. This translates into CSLGGQGTEAFF.

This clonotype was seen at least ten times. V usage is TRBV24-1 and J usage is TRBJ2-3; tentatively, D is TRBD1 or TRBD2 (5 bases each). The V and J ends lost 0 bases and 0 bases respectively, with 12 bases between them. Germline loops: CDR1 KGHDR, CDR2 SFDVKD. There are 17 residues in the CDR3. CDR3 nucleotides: TGTGCCACCAGTGATTTGCGGCGGGCAGGGAGCACAGATACGCAGTATTTT. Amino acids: CATSDLRRAGSTDTQYF.

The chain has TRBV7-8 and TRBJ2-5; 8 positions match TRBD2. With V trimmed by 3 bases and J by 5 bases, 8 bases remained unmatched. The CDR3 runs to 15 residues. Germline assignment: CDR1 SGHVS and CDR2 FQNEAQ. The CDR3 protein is CASSLKRGSGETQYF. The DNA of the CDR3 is TGTGCCAGCAGCTTGAAGCGGGGGTCGGGGGAGACCCAGTACTTC.